The source of this T cell receptor beta chain is a study of blood T cell repertoires in COVID-19. Clones were sequenced by immunoSEQ multiplex PCR, and TCRdb holds only the in-frame ones, with some missing. The sample contains some 350,000 clones, more than 85% of which appear only once. The CDR3 spans 15 residues. Germline CDR1 reads SGHTA; CDR2 reads FQGNSA. Deletions cut 0 bases from V and 4 bases from J, with 12 bases between. The gene calls are TRBV7-2 and TRBJ2-5; D perhaps matches TRBD2 (6 bases). This clonotype was sampled from a human donor in a cohort sampled during active COVID-19. The source material was peripheral blood. The CDR3: CASSLARGSGETQYF. The CDR3 DNA follows: TGTGCCAGCAGCTTAGCGCGGGGCAGTGGAGAGACCCAGTACTTC.